This T cell receptor (beta chain) was sequenced for a study of T cells in localized non-small cell lung cancer. Profiled with immunoSEQ multiplex PCR; TCRdb holds only in-frame clones, not every one. The profile shows over 35,000 clones, roughly 79% of them singletons. Study-wide findings and caveats: One tumor region alone was sequenced, and heterogeneity therefore remains possible.

For this clone: Its specificity is unknown.

This CDR3 region has 15 residues. V lost 3 bases, J lost 6 bases, and 17 bases lay in between. The germline V gene encodes CDR1 SEHNR and CDR2 FQNEAQ (reference sequence). The specimen comprised peripheral blood mononuclear cells, sampled before any cancer treatment. This TCR came from a male donor aged 60 or older with stage II lung adenocarcinoma. The chain carries TRBV7-9 and TRBJ1-1; the D gene is possibly TRBD1 (5 bases). This chain's CDR3 is CASSFGGRWDAEAFF. In DNA, the CDR3 is TGTGCCAGCAGCTTCGGGGGACGATGGGACGCTGAAGCTTTCTTT.